The 16 T cell receptor beta chains listed next were all sequenced from one sample in a study of identical twins. TCRdb re-called the 5' RACE reads with MiXCR, one entry per CDR3 protein. The table includes around 530,000 distinct CDR3 sequences, 13% to 15% detected once. This same sample was also part of a study on yellow fever vaccine responses in identical twins.

The sample comprised CD4+ T cells sorted from blood. These receptors came from a woman aged 18-29 years in good health.

This clonotype has a handful of counts. The genes are TRBV28 and TRBJ1-5; D remains ambiguous. The V and J ends lost 2 bases and 4 bases respectively, with 9 bases between them. This CDR3 has 14 amino acids. CDR1 MDHEN and CDR2 SYDVKM come from the germline V gene. CDR3 residues: CASSLSYGNQPQHF. The CDR3 DNA sequence: TGTGCCAGCAGTTTAAGCTATGGGAATCAGCCCCAGCATTTT.

At least ten counts were recorded for this clonotype. This chain connects TRBV14 to TRBJ2-7; unclear D gene. Trimming removed 1 base from V and 0 bases from J, with 7 bases in between. The CDR3 sequence is 14 residues long. Germline values: CDR1 SGHDN, CDR2 FVKESK. The CDR3: CASSQVGYSYEQYF. CDR3 bases: TGTGCCAGCAGCCAAGTAGGGTACTCCTACGAGCAGTACTTC.

This chain uses TRBV7-2 with TRBJ1-1, with D unclear. Germline CDR1 SGHTA, CDR2 FQGNSA. This CDR3 is built from 15 residues. The V and J ends lost 6 bases and 4 bases respectively, with 18 bases between them. The CDR3 sequence: CASRRPRGLATEAFF. CDR3 coding DNA: TGTGCCAGCAGACGACCCCGGGGTCTTGCCACTGAAGCTTTCTTT. The full variable domain, completed using reference TRBV7-2 and TRBJ1-1, is GAGVSQSPSNKVTEKGKDVELRCDPISGHTALYWYRQSLGQGLEFLIYFQGNSAPDKSGLPSDRFSAERTGGSVSTLTIQRTQQEDSAVYLCASRRPRGLATEAFFGQGTRLTVV.

This clonotype was counted ten times or more. The rearrangement links TRBV12-3 or TRBV12-4 to TRBJ2-2; D gene unclear. CDR3 size: 12 residues. V lost 3 bases, J lost 5 bases, and 4 bases lay in between. The CDR3 region is CASSFLTGELFF. The CDR3 nucleotides read TGTGCCAGCAGTTTTCTTACCGGGGAGCTGTTTTTT.

A few counts support this clonotype. The V call is TRBV28, the J call TRBJ2-3, with 7 bases fitting TRBD1. Germline-derived CDR1 and CDR2 are MDHEN and SYDVKM. Germline trimming cut 4 bases from V and 10 bases from J; bases unmatched to any gene: 11. This CDR3 is built from 14 residues. The CDR3 DNA sequence: TGTGCCAGCAGTTCGGGACAGAGCTCTAAAGCGCAGTATTTT. As protein: CASSSGQSSKAQYF.

This clonotype has a count of ten or more. The chain uses TRBV12-3 or TRBV12-4 and TRBJ1-6, with a possible D match to TRBD1 (6 bases). CDR3 length: 14 amino acids. V lost 3 bases and J lost 6, with 9 bases in between. CDR3 sequence reads: CASSFSRGNSPLHF. The CDR3 DNA is TGTGCCAGCAGTTTTTCCAGGGGTAATTCACCCCTCCACTTT.

Points on this clonotype: The junction differs from germline at one of its ends, possibly a read error. This chain joins TRBV12-3 or TRBV12-4 and TRBJ2-7; D might be TRBD2 (6 bases). The CDR3 is made up of 14 amino acids. The CDR3 loop reads CASSFGGISHEQYF. CDR3 DNA: TGTGCCAGCAGTTTCGGAGGGATCTCCCACGAGCAGTACTTC.

The chain is built from TRBV12-3 or TRBV12-4 and TRBJ1-5; D unresolved. This CDR3 region has 13 residues. V lost 3 bases, J lost 9 bases, and 12 bases lay in between. The CDR3 here is CASSLWRDGPQHF. The CDR3, as DNA: TGTGCCAGCAGTTTGTGGCGGGATGGGCCCCAGCATTTT.

The rearrangement joins TRBV24-1 to TRBJ2-2; D might be TRBD2 (6 bases). V lost 4 bases and J 7 bases, leaving 24 bases between the germline ends. The CDR3 consists of 18 residues. Looked up from germline, CDR1 is KGHDR and CDR2 is SFDVKD. CDR3 bases: TGTGCCACCAGTGACCCCGGGACTCCACACTCCGGTTTCGGGGAGCTGTTTTTT. Translated, it gives CATSDPGTPHSGFGELFF.

The chain carries TRBV15 and TRBJ2-3, with D unclear. The germline gives CDR1 LNHNV, CDR2 YYDKDF (reference sequence). Trimming took 0 bases from V and 4 from J, leaving 8 bases between them. The CDR3 is 14 amino acids. The CDR3 region is CATSRDGDADTQYF. DNA for the CDR3: TGTGCCACCAGCAGAGACGGCGACGCAGATACGCAGTATTTT.

The gene calls are TRBV2 and TRBJ2-7; D possibly uses TRBD1 or TRBD2 (5 bases each). The V gene lost 2 bases and the J gene lost 2 bases, with 13 bases spanning the gap. CDR1 and CDR2 (germline): SNHLY, FYNNEI. The CDR3 sequence is 15 residues long. The DNA of the CDR3 is TGTGCCAGCAGTGAACGCCCGGGGCAAACCTACGAGCAGTACTTC. It yields the protein CASSERPGQTYEQYF.

This clonotype came up a few times. The chain carries TRBV27 and TRBJ1-1, with D maybe TRBD1 (5 bases). This CDR3 region has 14 residues. Germline V CDR1 and CDR2: MNHEY, SMNVEV (reference sequence). The ends were cut back, 7 bases at V and 7 bases at J, with 19 bases in the middle. The CDR3 nucleotides are TGTGCCAGCAATCTCAGGGCAGGGTTTGGTGAAGCTTTCTTT. Translation gives CASNLRAGFGEAFF.

This clonotype was recorded many times. The J gene is TRBJ2-4, the V gene TRBV6-1, with 8 bases lining up with TRBD1. The CDR3 length is 14 residues. Unmatched junction bases numbered 4, after V lost 6 bases and J lost 3 bases. Germline V CDR1 and CDR2: MNHNS, SASEGT. The CDR3 here is CASRWGQDKNIQYF. DNA of the CDR3: TGTGCCAGCAGGTGGGGACAGGACAAAAACATTCAGTACTTC.

This rearrangement joins TRBV20-1 to TRBJ2-3; D is perhaps TRBD2 (6 bases). This CDR3 comprises 14 residues. V was shortened by 1 base and J by 3 bases, with 11 bases between the two germline ends. CDR1 and CDR2 (germline): DFQATT, SNEGSKA (reference sequence). CDR3 sequence: CSARGLAETDTQYF. The DNA for the CDR3 is TGCAGTGCTAGAGGGTTAGCGGAAACAGATACGCAGTATTTT.

The chain links TRBV27 to TRBJ2-2; TRBD1 aligns across 7 bases. This CDR3 is 14 amino acids long. Germline trimming cut 8 bases from V and 3 bases from J; bases unmatched to any gene: 6. CDR1 and CDR2 from the germline V gene are MNHEY and SMNVEV (reference sequence). CDR3 sequence (DNA): TGTGCCAGCCACCGACAGGGAGACACCGGGGAGCTGTTTTTT. Protein product: CASHRQGDTGELFF.

This clonotype was counted only a few times. The rearrangement uses TRBV15 and TRBJ2-2, with D possibly called TRBD1 or TRBD2 (5 bases each). The V and J ends lost 3 bases and 6 bases respectively, with 17 bases between them. Germline-derived CDR1 and CDR2 are LNHNV and YYDKDF (reference sequence). The CDR3 is 16 residues long. CDR3 bases: TGTGCCACCAGCAGTTCCCCGGGGCGGGTGCCCGGGGAGCTGTTTTTT. Its translation is CATSSSPGRVPGELFF.